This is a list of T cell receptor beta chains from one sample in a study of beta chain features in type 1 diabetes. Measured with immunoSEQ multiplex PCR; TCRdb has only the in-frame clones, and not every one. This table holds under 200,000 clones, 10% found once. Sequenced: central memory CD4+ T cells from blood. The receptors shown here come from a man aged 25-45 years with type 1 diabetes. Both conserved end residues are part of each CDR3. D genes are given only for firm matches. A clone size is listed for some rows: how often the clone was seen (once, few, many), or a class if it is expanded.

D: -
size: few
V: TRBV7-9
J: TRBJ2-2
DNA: TGTGCCAGCAGCTTTCAGGGGACCACCGGGGAGCTGTTTTTT
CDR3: CASSFQGTTGELFF

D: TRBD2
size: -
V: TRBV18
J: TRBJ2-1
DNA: TGTGCCAGCTCAGGGGGACTAGCGGGACGCAATGAGCAGTTCTTC
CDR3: CASSGGLAGRNEQFF

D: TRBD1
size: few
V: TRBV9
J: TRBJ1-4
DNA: TGTGCCAGCAGCGTAGATGTGACAGGGAGTGAAAAACTGTTTTTT
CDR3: CASSVDVTGSEKLFF

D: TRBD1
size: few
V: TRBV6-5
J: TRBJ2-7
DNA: TGTGCCAGCAGTCTGACAGGGGTAGGCGACGAGCAGTACTTC
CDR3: CASSLTGVGDEQYF

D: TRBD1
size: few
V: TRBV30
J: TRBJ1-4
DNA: TGTGCCTGGAGTGTACCGGGGACAGCGCTTGGTGAAAAACTGTTTTTT
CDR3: CAWSVPGTALGEKLFF

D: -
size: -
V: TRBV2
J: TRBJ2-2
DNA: TGTGCCAGCCTCCTTGAGATCAACACCGGGGAGCTGTTTTTT
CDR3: CASLLEINTGELFF

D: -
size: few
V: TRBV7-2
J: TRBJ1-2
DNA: TGTGCCAGCAGCCCGGGAGGGGTGCAGGCCAACTATGGCTACACCTTC
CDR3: CASSPGGVQANYGYTF

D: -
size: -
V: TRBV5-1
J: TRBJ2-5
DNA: TGCGCCAGCAGCGCCAGGGGACAAGAGACCCAGTACTTC
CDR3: CASSARGQETQYF

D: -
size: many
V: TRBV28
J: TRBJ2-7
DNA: TGTGCCACTAAGGAGCCGCGAGAGCAGTACTTC
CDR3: CATKEPREQYF

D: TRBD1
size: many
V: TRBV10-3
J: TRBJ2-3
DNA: TGTGCCATCAGTGACCCCGGTAGACAGGGGACAGATACGCAGTATTTT
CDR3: CAISDPGRQGTDTQYF

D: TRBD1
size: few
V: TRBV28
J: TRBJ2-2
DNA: TGTGCCAGCAGGACCGGACAGGGGTTCGGGGAGCTGTTTTTT
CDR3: CASRTGQGFGELFF

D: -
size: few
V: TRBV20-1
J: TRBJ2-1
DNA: TGCAGTGCTAGGCGGGAAGACACGTTCTTC
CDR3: CSARREDTFF

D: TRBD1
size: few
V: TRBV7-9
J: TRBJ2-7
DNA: TGTGCCAGCAGCCTAGGGACAGGGGGATACCACTCCTACGAGCAGTACTTC
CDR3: CASSLGTGGYHSYEQYF

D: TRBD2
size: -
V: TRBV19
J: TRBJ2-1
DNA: TGTGCCAGTAGCTCTCTAGCGGTGAGTCGCTACAATGAGCAGTTCTTC
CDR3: CASSSLAVSRYNEQFF

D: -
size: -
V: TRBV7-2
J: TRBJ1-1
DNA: TGTGCCAGCAGCTTCTATACTGAAGCTTTCTTT
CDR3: CASSFYTEAFF

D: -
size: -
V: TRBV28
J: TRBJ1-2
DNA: TGTGCCAGCAGTAACCCTGGGCAGGGAGGTGGCTACACCTTC
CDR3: CASSNPGQGGGYTF

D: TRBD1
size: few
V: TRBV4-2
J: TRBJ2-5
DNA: TGTGCCAGCAGCCGTAACCCCCCGAAAAGACAGGGAGAGACCCAGTACTTC
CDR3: CASSRNPPKRQGETQYF

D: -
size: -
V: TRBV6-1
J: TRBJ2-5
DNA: TGTGCCAGCTACCCCCCCAGTCAAGAGACCCAGTACTTC
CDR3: CASYPPSQETQYF

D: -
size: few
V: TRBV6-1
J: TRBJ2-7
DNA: TGTGCCAGCACCCTTGCCCCAGGGGAAGCCTACGAGCAGTACTTC
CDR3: CASTLAPGEAYEQYF